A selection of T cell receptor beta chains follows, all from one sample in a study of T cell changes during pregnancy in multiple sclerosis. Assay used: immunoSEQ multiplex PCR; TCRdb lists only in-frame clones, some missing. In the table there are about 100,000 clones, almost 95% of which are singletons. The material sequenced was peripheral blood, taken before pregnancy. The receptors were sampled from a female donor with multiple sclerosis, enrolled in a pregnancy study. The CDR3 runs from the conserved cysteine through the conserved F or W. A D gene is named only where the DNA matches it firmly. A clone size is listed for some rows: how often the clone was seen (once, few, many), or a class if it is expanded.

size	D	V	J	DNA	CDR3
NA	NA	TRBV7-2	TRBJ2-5	TGTGCCAGCAGCTTCGGACACGAGACCCAGTACTTC	CASSFGHETQYF
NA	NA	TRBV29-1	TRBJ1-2	TGCAGCGTTGAAGACAGGGTGGGCTACACCTTC	CSVEDRVGYTF
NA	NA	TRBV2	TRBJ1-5	TGTGCCAGCCTAGGGGGTAATAGCAATCAGCCCCAGCATTTT	CASLGGNSNQPQHF
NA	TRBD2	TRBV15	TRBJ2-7	TGTGCCACCAGCAGAGGCCCGGGACTAGCGGCATACGAGCAGTACTTC	CATSRGPGLAAYEQYF
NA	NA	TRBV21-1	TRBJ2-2	TGTGCCAGCAGCAAAAGGCTCCTCCAAGCGGGAGAAACCGGGGAGCTGTTTTTT	CASSKRLLQAGETGELFF
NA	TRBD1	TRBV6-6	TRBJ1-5	TGTGCCAAAAAGGGGGACAGGGCTCATCAGCCCCAGCATTTT	CAKKGDRAHQPQHF
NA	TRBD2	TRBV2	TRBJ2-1	TGTGCCAGCCTTGGACTAGTCAATGAGCAGTTCTTC	CASLGLVNEQFF
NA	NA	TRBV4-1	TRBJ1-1	TGCGCCAGCAGCACTTCACAGGGCTCTGAAGCTTTCTTT	CASSTSQGSEAFF
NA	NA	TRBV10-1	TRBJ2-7	TGCGCCAGCAGTGGGACAACCACCTACGAGCAGTACTTC	CASSGTTTYEQYF
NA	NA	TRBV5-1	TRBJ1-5	TGCGCCAGCAGCTTGGATGGACAAAGGGGCAATCAGCCCCAGCATTTT	CASSLDGQRGNQPQHF
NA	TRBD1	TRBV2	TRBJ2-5	TGTGCCAGCAGTACCCGGACAGGGAGGGAGACCCAGTACTTC	CASSTRTGRETQYF
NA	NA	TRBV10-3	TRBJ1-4	TGTGCCATCAGTGAGCAGGGCAGTAATGAAAAACTGTTTTTT	CAISEQGSNEKLFF
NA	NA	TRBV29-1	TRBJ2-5	TGCAGCGCCCCGGGCAGAGGGGAGACCCAGTACTTC	CSAPGRGETQYF
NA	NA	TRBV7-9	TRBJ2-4	TGTGCCAGCAGCTTCCGCGGAAACATTCAGTACTTC	CASSFRGNIQYF
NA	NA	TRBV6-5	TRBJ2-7	TGTGCCAGCAGTTACCGACATACCTACGAGCAGTACTTC	CASSYRHTYEQYF
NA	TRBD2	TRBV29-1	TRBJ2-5	TGCAGCGTTGGTTGGGGAGGGGAGACCCAGTACTTC	CSVGWGGETQYF
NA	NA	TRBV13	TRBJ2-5	TGTGCCAGCAGCTTAGCCCTGTACCAAGAGACCCAGTACTTC	CASSLALYQETQYF
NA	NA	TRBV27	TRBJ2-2	TGTGCCAGCAGTTTAGGAGTCGGGGAGCTGTTTTTT	CASSLGVGELFF
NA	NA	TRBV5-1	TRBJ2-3	TGCGCCAGCAGCTTGGAACAGACAGATACGCAGTATTTT	CASSLEQTDTQYF
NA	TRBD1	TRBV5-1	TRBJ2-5	TGCGCCAGCAGCTCAGGGGGTGTTGGGGCCGAGACCCAGTACTTC	CASSSGGVGAETQYF
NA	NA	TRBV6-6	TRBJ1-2	TGTGCCAGCAGTCCCTACACGGGGTATGGCTACACCTTC	CASSPYTGYGYTF
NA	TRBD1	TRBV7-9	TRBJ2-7	TGTGCCAGCAGCTCCCCGGGACAGGGTACCTACGAGCAGTACTTC	CASSSPGQGTYEQYF
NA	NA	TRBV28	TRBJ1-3	TGTGCCAGCCTCAGCGGGGGAAAGGGAAACACCATATATTTT	CASLSGGKGNTIYF
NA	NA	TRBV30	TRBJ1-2	TGTGCCTGGAGTGAAAAAACAATGGCCCCCCATGGCTACACCTTC	CAWSEKTMAPHGYTF
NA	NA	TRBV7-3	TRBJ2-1	TGTGCCAGCAGCTTAACATCCAGGACTAACAATGAGCAGTTCTTC	CASSLTSRTNNEQFF
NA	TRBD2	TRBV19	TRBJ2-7	TGTGCCAGTAGTCCCAGGACTAGCGGGCGTACCTACGAGCAGTACTTC	CASSPRTSGRTYEQYF
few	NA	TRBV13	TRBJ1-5	TGTGCCAGCAGCTACGGGAATAGCAATCAGCCCCAGCATTTT	CASSYGNSNQPQHF
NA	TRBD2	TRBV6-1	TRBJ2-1	TGTGCCAGCAGTGAAGCCGGCGGCGGGAGGGGGAATGAGCAGTTCTTC	CASSEAGGGRGNEQFF
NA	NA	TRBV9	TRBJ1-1	TGTGCCAGCAGCGTAGCGGAGCGCTTGAACACTGAAGCTTTCTTT	CASSVAERLNTEAFF
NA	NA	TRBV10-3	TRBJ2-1	TGTGCCATCAGTGACTCCGGCGGTTACAATGAGCAGTTCTTC	CAISDSGGYNEQFF
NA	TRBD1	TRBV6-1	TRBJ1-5	TGTGCCAGCAGTGAAGTCGGGACAGGGAATCAGCCCCAGCATTTT	CASSEVGTGNQPQHF
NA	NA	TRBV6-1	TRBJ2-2	TGTGCCAGCAGTGAAGTTGGCAGGGGCGCCGGGGAGCTGTTTTTT	CASSEVGRGAGELFF
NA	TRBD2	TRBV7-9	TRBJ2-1	TGTGCCAGCAGCCCGCGTAGCGGGAGGGCATCGAATGAGCAGTTCTTC	CASSPRSGRASNEQFF
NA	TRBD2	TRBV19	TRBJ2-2	TGTGCCAGTAGTACAAAAGGACTAGCGGGAGTCCCCGGGGAGCTGTTTTTT	CASSTKGLAGVPGELFF
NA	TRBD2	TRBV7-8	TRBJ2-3	TGTGCCAGCAGCTTAGCGCGGGGGGGCACAGATACGCAGTATTTT	CASSLARGGTDTQYF
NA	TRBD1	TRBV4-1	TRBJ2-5	TGCGCCAGCAGCCAAGATCTCGCAGGGGGTGCGGAGACCCAGTACTTC	CASSQDLAGGAETQYF
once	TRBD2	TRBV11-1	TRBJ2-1	TGTGCCAGCAGCTCCTCTAGTGGCGGGAGGGGCTACAATGAGCAGTTCTTC	CASSSSSGGRGYNEQFF
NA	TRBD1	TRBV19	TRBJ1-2	TGTGCCAGTAGTGCGGACAGGAACTATGGCTACACCTTC	CASSADRNYGYTF
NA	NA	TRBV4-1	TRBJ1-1	TGCGCCAGCAGCCAAGAACTAGGTAAAAAGAACACTGAAGCTTTCTTT	CASSQELGKKNTEAFF
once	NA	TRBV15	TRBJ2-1	TGTGCCACCAGCAGGACTAGCTCCTACAATGAGCAGTTCTTC	CATSRTSSYNEQFF
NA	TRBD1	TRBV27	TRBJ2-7	TGTGCCAGCAGTTTATGGGGACAGGGGGCGGAGGAGCAGTACTTC	CASSLWGQGAEEQYF
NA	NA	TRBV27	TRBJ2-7	TGTGCCAGCAGCTCGGGACTGGCCTACGAGCAGTACTTC	CASSSGLAYEQYF
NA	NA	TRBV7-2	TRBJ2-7	TGTGCCAGCAGCTCCCGAACAGGCAGCGACGAGCAGTACTTC	CASSSRTGSDEQYF